The rows below give T cell receptor beta chains drawn from one sample of a study of blood T cell repertoires in COVID-19. Profiling relied on immunoSEQ multiplex PCR, and the TCRdb table lists in-frame clones only, not all of them. The repertoire holds roughly 200,000 clones, about 85% seen once, with 20% to 25% in the top ten. Sequencing input: peripheral blood. The receptor source for this set is a man aged 55-75 years with active or convalescent COVID-19. Each CDR3 is given with its conserved first and last residue. Clone size is not always given. Where it is, it says once, few, many or a class for expanded clones.

clone size: -; V gene: TRBV3-1/TRBV3-2; CDR3 protein: CASSQRTGGSNSPLHF
clone size: -; V gene: TRBV5-4; CDR3 protein: CASSLRDRGLADTQYF
clone size: -; V gene: TRBV6-5; CDR3 protein: CASRGQEGQPQHF
clone size: -; V gene: TRBV5-1; CDR3 protein: CASSPGTPIETQYF
clone size: few; V gene: TRBV2; CDR3 protein: CASSATFLGNTEAFF
clone size: -; V gene: TRBV24-1; CDR3 protein: CANADEKLFF
clone size: -; V gene: TRBV2; CDR3 protein: CASSEEGGQPQHF
clone size: -; V gene: TRBV14; CDR3 protein: CASSPTRDSPLHF
clone size: -; V gene: TRBV18; CDR3 protein: CASTPGQFNSPLHF
clone size: -; V gene: TRBV14; CDR3 protein: CASSQDREITEAFF
clone size: once; V gene: TRBV6-5; CDR3 protein: CASSSGGSPLHF
clone size: once; V gene: TRBV10-3; CDR3 protein: CAISLRDTNYGYTF
clone size: -; V gene: TRBV9; CDR3 protein: CASSEDTHANYGYTF
clone size: once; V gene: TRBV10-3; CDR3 protein: CAISDPQGQTYTGELFF
clone size: -; V gene: TRBV6-6; CDR3 protein: CASSYSVVVNYGYTF
clone size: once; V gene: TRBV14; CDR3 protein: CASSQGIAGGRRTQYF
clone size: -; V gene: TRBV11-2; CDR3 protein: CASTPGRQLPLHF
clone size: -; V gene: TRBV5-1; CDR3 protein: CASSNTGTGTNEKLFF
clone size: -; V gene: TRBV5-1; CDR3 protein: CASSLVGTSAPYEQYF
clone size: -; V gene: TRBV9; CDR3 protein: CASSVGSDPGLVTNQLAKNIQYF
clone size: -; V gene: TRBV6-5; CDR3 protein: CASRRRQGQPQHF
clone size: -; V gene: TRBV5-1; CDR3 protein: CASSRQGEDGYTF
clone size: -; V gene: TRBV21-1; CDR3 protein: CASSKLVSNQPQHF
clone size: -; V gene: TRBV11-2; CDR3 protein: CASSYRDYEQYF
clone size: once; V gene: TRBV2; CDR3 protein: CASKRGGGYNEQFF
clone size: -; V gene: TRBV2; CDR3 protein: CASSPDRVNQPQHF
clone size: -; V gene: TRBV7-3; CDR3 protein: CASSLEENSPLHF
clone size: -; V gene: TRBV4-1; CDR3 protein: CASSQKDFSLSYNSPLHF
clone size: -; V gene: TRBV9; CDR3 protein: CASTPRAGGAGELFF
clone size: once; V gene: TRBV6-5; CDR3 protein: CASKPDRSYNEQFF
clone size: -; V gene: TRBV4-1; CDR3 protein: CASSQGAGGAGTPETQYF
clone size: -; V gene: TRBV5-6; CDR3 protein: CASSATGGGAGELFF
clone size: -; V gene: TRBV18; CDR3 protein: CASSGQGYEQYF
clone size: -; V gene: TRBV27; CDR3 protein: CASSRLGSSNYGYTF
clone size: -; V gene: TRBV14; CDR3 protein: CASSQRERETQYF
clone size: -; V gene: TRBV5-1; CDR3 protein: CASSLGRGQDKNEQFF
clone size: -; V gene: TRBV29-1; CDR3 protein: CSVRKGGTQTYEQYF
clone size: -; V gene: TRBV19; CDR3 protein: CASRLQAAYNEQFF
clone size: -; V gene: TRBV6-5; CDR3 protein: CASSYGRGTANYGYTF